The 21 T cell receptor beta chains below come from one sample, sequenced in a study of shared clonotypes between healthy human individuals. Positive CCR7 selection of CD45RO-negative cells yielded the naive CD8 cells, and terminally differentiated effector memory CD45RA+ cells were excluded. Sequencing used immunoSEQ multiplex PCR; TCRdb keeps in-frame clones, though not all of them. Of about 610,000 clones listed, around 96% are singletons. Specimen: naive CD8+ T cells sorted from blood. The receptors here all came from a woman aged 25 to 39 in good health.

The chain recombines TRBV28 with TRBJ1-2, with 7 bases lining up with TRBD1. Trimming removed 5 bases from V and 5 bases from J; junction bases left unmatched: 17. Germline V gene data show CDR1 as MDHEN and CDR2 as SYDVKM. The CDR3 contains 17 residues. CDR3 in amino acids: CASSLFGGGPSRYGYTF. The CDR3 bases are TGTGCCAGCAGTCTGTTCGGAGGGGGCCCCTCTAGATATGGCTACACCTTC.

This clone appeared a single time. The V call is TRBV7-6, the J call TRBJ2-3, with D possibly TRBD1 on 7 matching bases. V was trimmed by 3 bases and J by 6 bases, leaving 16 bases between them. Germline CDR1 reads SGHVS; CDR2 reads FNYEAQ. This CDR3 has 15 residues. The CDR3 nucleotides are TGTGCCAGCAGCTTTCGCAGGGGGGAGACGGATACGCAGTATTTT. Its translation is CASSFRRGETDTQYF.

The rearrangement joins TRBV4-1 to TRBJ1-1; D is undetermined. This CDR3 has 15 amino acids. The germline V gene has CDR1 MGHRA and CDR2 YSYEKL. With 0 bases removed from V and 2 bases from J, the gap between germline ends came to 10 bases. This chain's CDR3 is CASSQDHKVNTEAFF. Here the CDR3 DNA reads TGCGCCAGCAGCCAAGATCACAAGGTCAACACTGAAGCTTTCTTT.

As to this clone: The sample has other DNA sequences that encode this CDR3 too. The chain uses TRBV27 and TRBJ1-2, with D unresolved. Germline V gene data show CDR1 as MNHEY and CDR2 as SMNVEV (reference sequence). The CDR3 is 13 residues long. V dropped 3 bases and J dropped 2 bases, with 7 bases sitting between them. The CDR3 is CASSFTGNYGYTF. The CDR3 DNA reads TGTGCCAGCAGTTTTACCGGCAACTATGGCTACACCTTC.

This chain connects TRBV6-5 to TRBJ1-1, with D hard to call. Looked up from germline, CDR1 is MNHEY and CDR2 is SVGAGI. V lost 0 bases, J lost 3 bases, and 8 bases lay in between. The CDR3 spans 14 residues. CDR3 in DNA: TGTGCCAGCAGTTACTCGATCCTCTACACTGAAGCTTTCTTT. Residues: CASSYSILYTEAFF.

The rearrangement links TRBV6-1 to TRBJ2-3; possibly TRBD2 for D (6 bases). The V end lost 2 bases, the J end lost 3 bases, and 15 bases lay between the germline ends. The CDR3 is 16 amino acids. The germline V gene encodes CDR1 MNHNS and CDR2 SASEGT. CDR3 sequence: CASSELRGKGTDTQYF. The CDR3, as DNA: TGTGCCAGCAGTGAATTACGCGGGAAGGGTACAGATACGCAGTATTTT.

This chain uses TRBV6-1 with TRBJ2-5, with 9 positions matching TRBD2. Germline-derived CDR1 and CDR2 are MNHNS and SASEGT. With V trimmed by 4 bases and J by 3 bases, 12 bases remained unmatched. The CDR3 is 17 amino acids. The CDR3 DNA reads as TGTGCCAGCAGTGCCCGGGGAGCGGGAGGAGGTAAAGAGACCCAGTACTTC. Translation gives CASSARGAGGGKETQYF.

This clone was found once. This chain connects TRBV7-9 to TRBJ2-1; 13 bases line up with TRBD2. This CDR3 has 18 amino acids. Germline V gene lookup returns CDR1 SEHNR and CDR2 FQNEAQ (reference sequence). Losses at the gene ends were 5 bases for V and 2 bases for J; bases not matched to a gene: 9. CDR3 coding DNA: TGTGCCAGCAGCCCCCGGACTAGCGGGGGACGGACCTACAATGAGCAGTTCTTC. This gives the protein CASSPRTSGGRTYNEQFF. Using reference TRBV7-9 and TRBJ2-1 for the parts outside the CDR3, the full variable domain is DTGVSQNPRHKITKRGQNVTFRCDPISEHNRLYWYRQTLGQGPEFLTYFQNEAQLEKSRLLSDRFSAERPKGSFSTLEIQRTEQGDSAMYLCASSPRTSGGRTYNEQFFGPGTRLTVL.

The rearrangement uses TRBV30 and TRBJ2-1; D call uncertain. With 2 bases removed from V and 0 bases from J, the gap between germline ends came to 11 bases. Germline V gene sequence: CDR1 GTSNPN, CDR2 SVGIG (reference sequence). CDR3 size: 15 residues. DNA for the CDR3: TGTGCCTGGAGTTTCTCAGTTCCCTCCTACAATGAGCAGTTCTTC. Encoded protein: CAWSFSVPSYNEQFF.

This rearrangement joins TRBV5-1 to TRBJ2-2, with D hard to call. Germline values: CDR1 SGHRS, CDR2 YFSETQ. The CDR3 runs to 13 residues. Trimming shortened V by 3 bases and J by 6 bases, and 9 bases separated the two germline ends. The CDR3 is CASSYWLAGELFF. For the CDR3, the DNA is TGCGCCAGCAGCTACTGGCTGGCCGGGGAGCTGTTTTTT. Combining the CDR3 with reference TRBV5-1 and TRBJ2-2 gives the whole variable domain KAGVTQTPRYLIKTRGQQVTLSCSPISGHRSVSWYQQTPGQGLQFLFEYFSETQRNKGNFPGRFSGRQFSNSRSEMNVSTLELGDSALYLCASSYWLAGELFFGEGSRLTVL.

For this clone: The junction departs from the called germline gene at one end, perhaps through a read error. The chain employs TRBV5-8 and TRBJ1-1; 8 nucleotides agree with TRBD1. The CDR3 covers 12 residues. Looked up from germline, CDR1 is SGHTS and CDR2 is YDEGEE. CDR3 coding DNA: TGTGCCAGCAACCGACCGGGACAGGCCCTGGGCTTT. Protein product: CASNRPGQALGF.

This chain uses TRBV5-1 with TRBJ2-7; D possibly corresponds to TRBD1 (8 bases). Looked up from germline, CDR1 is SGHRS and CDR2 is YFSETQ. Trimming cost V 4 bases and J 4 bases, with 18 bases left between them. This CDR3 contains 15 residues. The CDR3 DNA sequence: TGCGCCAGCAGCCCACTAGGACAGGGAGGGTACGAGCAGTACTTC. This translates into CASSPLGQGGYEQYF.

The table lists this clone with a count of one. The chain employs TRBV15 and TRBJ2-1; TRBD2 agrees at 8 bases. The germline gives CDR1 LNHNV, CDR2 YYDKDF (reference sequence). The CDR3 extends over 15 amino acids. V shed 4 bases, J shed 6 bases, and the junction held 8 bases outside the gene matches. The CDR3 DNA sequence: TGTGCCACCAGCAATGGACTAGCACCACTCAATGAGCAGTTCTTC. Its translation: CATSNGLAPLNEQFF.

The chain uses TRBV9 and TRBJ1-3, with D perhaps matching TRBD1 (6 bases). The CDR3 has 16 amino acids. Germline V gives CDR1 SGDLS, CDR2 YYNGEE. Deletions cut 3 bases from V and 0 bases from J, with 13 bases between. The CDR3 DNA is TGTGCCAGCAGCGAACAGGGTACAAGCTCTGGAAACACCATATATTTT. This gives the protein CASSEQGTSSGNTIYF.

This chain uses TRBV7-8 with TRBJ2-5, with 15 nucleotides matching TRBD2. The junction had 7 bases not matched to a gene; V was cut back by 5 bases and J by 3 bases. The germline V gene encodes CDR1 SGHVS and CDR2 FQNEAQ. The CDR3 is 17 residues long. The DNA of the CDR3 is TGTGCCAGCAGCCCCGGGACTAGCGGGAGGATAGAAGAGACCCAGTACTTC. Amino acids: CASSPGTSGRIEETQYF.

V gene TRBV7-7 combines with J gene TRBJ2-1, with a possible D match to TRBD2 (6 bases). V dropped 4 bases and J dropped 5 bases, with 12 bases sitting between them. The germline CDR1 and CDR2 sequences are SSHAT and FNYEAQ (reference sequence). The CDR3 consists of 14 residues. This CDR3 reads CASSSGTLDNEQFF. CDR3 nucleotides: TGTGCCAGCAGCTCCGGGACTTTGGACAATGAGCAGTTCTTC.

V gene TRBV2 combines with J gene TRBJ2-5; D remains ambiguous. This CDR3 is 15 amino acids long. CDR1 and CDR2 from the germline V gene are SNHLY and FYNNEI. Deletions cut 5 bases from V and 5 bases from J, with 18 bases between. The CDR3 is CASSLDANSWETQYF. CDR3 sequence (DNA): TGTGCCAGCAGTCTCGACGCGAACAGTTGGGAGACCCAGTACTTC.

This sequence joins TRBV4-1 and TRBJ2-3; 8 nucleotides align to TRBD1. The length of the CDR3 is 17 residues. CDR1 MGHRA and CDR2 YSYEKL come from the germline V gene. V trimming: 1 base; J trimming: 2 bases; junction bases outside the gene matches: 8. The CDR3 sequence: CASSQGPPGGFTDTQYF. CDR3 in DNA: TGCGCCAGCAGCCAAGGTCCGCCAGGGGGCTTCACAGATACGCAGTATTTT.

This clone came up once. This chain connects TRBV5-1 to TRBJ2-1; 11 bases agree with TRBD2. The CDR3 runs 18 residues. With V trimmed by 5 bases and J by 3 bases, 13 bases remained unmatched. The germline V gene encodes CDR1 SGHRS and CDR2 YFSETQ. The CDR3: CASRTGTSGRPDYNEQFF. The CDR3 bases are TGCGCCAGCAGAACCGGGACTAGCGGAAGACCCGACTACAATGAGCAGTTCTTC.

This chain joins TRBV28 and TRBJ2-1; 11 bases align to TRBD2. After removal of 3 bases from V and 1 base from J, the junction contained 5 bases not matched to a gene. This CDR3 is built from 17 residues. Germline CDR1 reads MDHEN; CDR2 reads SYDVKM. The CDR3 DNA follows: TGTGCCAGCAGTTTGTATCTAGCGGGAGGATCCTACAATGAGCAGTTCTTC. Translated, it gives CASSLYLAGGSYNEQFF. The full variable domain, rest sourced from reference TRBV28 and TRBJ2-1, is DVKVTQSSRYLVKRTGEKVFLECVQDMDHENMFWYRQDPGLGLRLIYFSYDVKMKEKGDIPEGYSVSREKKERFSLILESASTNQTSMYLCASSLYLAGGSYNEQFFGPGTRLTVL.

V usage is TRBV7-2 and J usage is TRBJ2-3, with D perhaps matching TRBD2 (6 bases). Germline-derived CDR1 and CDR2 are SGHTA and FQGNSA. With 2 bases removed from V and 0 bases from J, the gap between germline ends came to 12 bases. The CDR3 length is 16 residues. The DNA of the CDR3 is TGTGCCAGCAGCTTAAGGGGCGGGATGAGCACAGATACGCAGTATTTT. Protein sequence: CASSLRGGMSTDTQYF.